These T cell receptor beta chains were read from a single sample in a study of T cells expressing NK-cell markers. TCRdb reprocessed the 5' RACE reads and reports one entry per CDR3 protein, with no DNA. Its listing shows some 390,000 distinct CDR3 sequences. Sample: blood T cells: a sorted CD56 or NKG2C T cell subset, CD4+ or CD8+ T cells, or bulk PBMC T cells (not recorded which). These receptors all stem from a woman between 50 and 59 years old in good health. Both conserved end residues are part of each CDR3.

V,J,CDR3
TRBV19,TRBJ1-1,CASSSTGGSVNTEAFF
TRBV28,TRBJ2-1,CASSPQSGRAREQFF
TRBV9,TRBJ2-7,CASSPGGAFEQYF
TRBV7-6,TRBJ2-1,CASSLASGLAGENEQFF
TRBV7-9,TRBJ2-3,CASSGGQPVTQYF
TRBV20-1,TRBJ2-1,CSARDPGLAINEQFF
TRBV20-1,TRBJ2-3,CSARPPGSDTQYF
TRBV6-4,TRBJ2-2,CASSDSVHTGELFF
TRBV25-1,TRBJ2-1,CASSELERGASGLEQFF
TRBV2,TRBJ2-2,CASIAGWDRRGPGELFF
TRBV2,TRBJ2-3,CASNQRFTDTQYF
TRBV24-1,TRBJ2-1,CATGGELSYNEQFF
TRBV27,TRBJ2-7,CASSLNRSPLYEQYF
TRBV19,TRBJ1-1,CASTSLMSTEAFF
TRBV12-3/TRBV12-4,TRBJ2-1,CASSLGGGPFGEQFF
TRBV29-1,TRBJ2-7,CSARRDSYEQYF
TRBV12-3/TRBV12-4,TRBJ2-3,CASSLGLAGADTQYF
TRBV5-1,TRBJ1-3,CASRSSGNTIYF
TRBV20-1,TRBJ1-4,CSASRTGREKLFF
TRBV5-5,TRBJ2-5,CASSKIGETQYF
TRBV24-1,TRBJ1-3,CATEYSGNTIYF
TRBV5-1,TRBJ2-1,CASSLGLGGYNEQFF
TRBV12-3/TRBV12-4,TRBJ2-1,CASSPRTRGDEQFF
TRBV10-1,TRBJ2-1,CASSVARISVEQFF
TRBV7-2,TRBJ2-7,CASSPLARNYEQYF
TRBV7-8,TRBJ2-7,CASSLALGARQQYF
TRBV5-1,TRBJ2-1,CASSLERDPYNEQFF
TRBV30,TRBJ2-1,CAWSVRGLAGGNNEQFF
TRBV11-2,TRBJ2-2,CASRNLRVQNTGELFF
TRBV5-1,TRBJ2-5,CASTHLSGGETQYF
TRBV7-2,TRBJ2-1,CASSLAGQGIYEQFF
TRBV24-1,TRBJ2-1,CATSDPQGYYNEQFF
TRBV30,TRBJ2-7,CAWGGGRTYEQYF
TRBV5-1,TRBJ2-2,CASTSGPGDTGELFF
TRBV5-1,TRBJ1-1,CASSLTELNTEAFF
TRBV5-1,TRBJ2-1,CASSLGSGLEQFF
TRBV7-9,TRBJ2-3,CASSSPVGTDTQYF
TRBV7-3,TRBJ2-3,CASSLSSGTDTQYF
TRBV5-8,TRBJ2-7,CASSSRGYSSQGYEQYF
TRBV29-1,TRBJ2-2,CSVYDREGTGELFF
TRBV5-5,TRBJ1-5,CASSGRDRYSNQPQHF
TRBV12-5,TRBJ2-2,CASGLVAGTGDTGELFF
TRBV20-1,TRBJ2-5,CSASPRTQGAKTQYF
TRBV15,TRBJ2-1,CATTRGGLINEQFF
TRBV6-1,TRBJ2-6,CASTPGWQRISGANVLTF
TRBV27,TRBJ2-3,CASSFLGGSTDTQYF
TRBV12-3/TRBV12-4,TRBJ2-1,CASILNGNEQFF
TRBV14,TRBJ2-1,CASSQVTGGRAEQFF
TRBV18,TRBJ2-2,CASSPPIRSSVFF
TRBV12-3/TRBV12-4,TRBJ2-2,CASRPRRVTGELFF
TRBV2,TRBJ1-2,CASSGLTGSSYGYTF
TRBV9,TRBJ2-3,CASSAILAGGEGTQYF
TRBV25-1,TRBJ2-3,CASSTRTSGTADTQYF
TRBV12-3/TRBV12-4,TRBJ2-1,CASRPSTSGRPYNEQFF